The 19 T cell receptor beta chains presented below share a single source sample, sequenced in a study of neurological immune-mediated disorders. TCRdb reanalysed the 5' RACE reads using MiXCR and keeps one entry per CDR3 protein. The sample holds fewer than 80,000 distinct CDR3 sequences, 4% to 6% seen once. The sequencing input was PBMCs. The source is a woman aged 45-60 years with multiple sclerosis.

This clonotype was found many times. V usage is TRBV11-2 and J usage is TRBJ2-5; D may be TRBD2 (5 bases). Germline CDR1 SGHAT, CDR2 FQNNGV. With 3 bases removed from V and 2 bases from J, the gap between germline ends came to 7 bases. The CDR3 covers 13 residues. CDR3 DNA: TGTGCCAGCAGCTTCGGCGGGCAAGAGACCCAGTACTTC. Its translation is CASSFGGQETQYF.

This clonotype was detected many times. An end of the junction differs from the germline gene, which may be a read error. The V gene is TRBV11-2, the J gene TRBJ2-7, with 8 bases identical to TRBD2. In germline, CDR1 is SGHAT, CDR2 FQNNGV. The CDR3 spans 17 residues. The CDR3 protein is CASSLVAAGLGSHEQYF. CDR3 coding DNA: TGTGCCAGCAGCTTAGTCGCCGCGGGACTAGGCTCCCACGAGCAGTACTTC. The whole variable domain, remainder taken from reference TRBV11-2 and TRBJ2-7, is EAGVAQSPRYKIIEKRQSVAFWCNPISGHATLYWYQQILGQGPKLLIQFQNNGVVDDSQLPKDRFSAERLKGVDSTLKIQPAKLEDSAVYLCASSLVAAGLGSHEQYFGPGTRLTVT.

Of note for this clonotype: This could be a read error, since a much larger clone is one nucleotide away. The CDR3 end shows no conserved phenylalanine or tryptophan, and so a read error is likely. This chain uses TRBV4-3 with TRBJ1-2; D gene ambiguous. V dropped 0 bases and J dropped 2 bases, with 7 bases sitting between them. The CDR3 totals 14 residues. Germline assignment: CDR1 LGHNA and CDR2 YSLEER. CDR3 protein: CASSQDTDNYGYTY. In DNA, the CDR3 is TGCGCCAGCAGCCAAGATACGGACAACTATGGCTACACCTAC.

This clonotype was observed at least ten times. The chain recombines TRBV20-1 with TRBJ2-7; D might be TRBD1 or TRBD2, each matching 5 bases. With 1 base removed from V and 4 bases from J, the gap between germline ends came to 11 bases. Per the germline V gene, CDR1 is DFQATT and CDR2 is SNEGSKA (reference sequence). The length of the CDR3 is 13 residues. The CDR3 coding sequence is TGCAGTGCTAGAGGGGGACGGGGATACGAGCAGTACGTC. Translating it yields CSARGGRGYEQYV.

As for this clonotype: One end of the junction varies from germline; a read error may be responsible. This chain uses TRBV20-1 with TRBJ1-5, with 7 bases identical to TRBD1. Germline V lookup: CDR1 DFQATT, CDR2 SNEGSKA (reference sequence). This CDR3 spans 14 amino acids. Written as DNA, the CDR3 is TGCAGTGCTAGACCTCGACAGGGATATCAGCCCCAGAATTTT. It is translated as CSARPRQGYQPQNF.

This clonotype turned up a few times. This chain joins TRBV3-1 and TRBJ1-2, with D hard to call. This CDR3 comprises 14 residues. Germline V lookup: CDR1 LGHDT, CDR2 YNNKEL (reference sequence). V was clipped by 1 base and J by 4 bases, with 10 bases between them. The CDR3 is CASSQGLQLYGYTF. The CDR3 DNA is TGTGCCAGCAGCCAAGGCTTGCAGCTCTATGGCTACACCTTC.

This clonotype was observed at least ten times. The chain has TRBV20-1 and TRBJ2-7; possibly TRBD2 for D (6 bases). This CDR3 has 14 residues. From germline, CDR1 is DFQATT and CDR2 SNEGSKA (reference sequence). The V and J ends lost 2 bases and 0 bases respectively, with 11 bases between them. CDR3 amino acids: CSARPGGASYEQYV. CDR3 coding DNA: TGCAGTGCTAGACCCGGCGGGGCCTCCTACGAGCAGTACGTC.

This clonotype has a count of ten or more. CDR3 DNA sequence: TGTGCCAGCAGCCAAGTCCAGGGAAACACCATATATTTT. As protein: CASSQVQGNTIYF. This sequence joins TRBV14 and TRBJ1-3; D unclear. Per the germline V gene, CDR1 is SGHDN and CDR2 is FVKESK. The CDR3 totals 13 residues. V dropped 1 base and J dropped 4 bases, with 5 bases sitting between them.

The CDR3 is CASSQETGSGGYTF. The CDR3 DNA is TGTGCCAGCAGCCAAGAGACAGGGTCGGGGGGCTACACCTTC. The chain carries TRBV4-2 and TRBJ1-2, with 7 nucleotides matching TRBD1. CDR3 length: 14 residues. CDR1 is LGHNA, CDR2 YNFKEQ, per germline. Unmatched junction bases numbered 6, after V lost 0 bases and J lost 8 bases.

This clonotype was seen many times. V is TRBV12-3 or TRBV12-4 and J is TRBJ2-3, with 9 positions matching TRBD2. With 3 bases clipped from V and 4 bases from J, the junction kept 2 bases outside the gene matches. The CDR3 totals 14 residues. This chain's CDR3 is CASSFAGGSDTQYF. CDR3 DNA: TGTGCCAGCAGTTTTGCGGGGGGGTCAGATACGCAGTATTTT.

Comment on this clonotype: Germline is not matched at one junction end, which may reflect a read error. The CDR3, as DNA: TGCAGTGCTAGAGATTGGGACAGGGGGATGAGGAATTCACCCCTACACTTT. Translation: CSARDWDRGMRNSPLHF. The rearrangement links TRBV20-1 to TRBJ1-6; 11 bases line up with TRBD1. Germline V gene sequence: CDR1 DFQATT, CDR2 SNEGSKA (reference sequence). This CDR3 has 17 amino acids.

A word on this clonotype: One end of the junction is discordant with germline, which a read error may explain. This chain connects TRBV7-2 to TRBJ1-5, with unresolved D. This CDR3 contains 13 residues. From germline, CDR1 is SGHTA and CDR2 FQGNSA. The CDR3 DNA follows: TGTGCCAGCAGCTTGCTGGGCCCTCAGCCCCAGAATTTT. This codes for CASSLLGPQPQNF.

This clonotype appeared many times. The rearrangement joins TRBV7-2 to TRBJ2-7; TRBD2 aligns across 8 bases. Looked up from germline, CDR1 is SGHTA and CDR2 is FQGNSA. There are 15 residues in the CDR3. The ends lost 5 bases at V and 3 bases at J; junction bases unmatched: 9. Written as DNA, the CDR3 is TGTGCCAGCAGCCCTGGGGGAAGCGGGGGCTACGAGCAGTACGTC. This gives the protein CASSPGGSGGYEQYV.

Turning to this clonotype: A much larger clone is a single base away; this may be a read error. The rearrangement uses TRBV27 and TRBJ1-2, with D unresolved. Looked up from germline, CDR1 is MNHEY and CDR2 is SMNVEV (reference sequence). The V and J ends lost 6 bases and 0 bases respectively, with 17 bases between them. This CDR3 is built from 16 residues. The CDR3 nucleotides are TGTGCCAGCAGCAGAACCGCGACGCAGACTAACTATGGCTACACCTTC. Translation gives CASSRTATQTNYGYTF.

This clonotype was seen ten or more times. The chain recombines TRBV6-4 with TRBJ2-2; the D gene is possibly TRBD2 (5 bases). V lost 4 bases to trimming and J lost 3 bases, with 9 bases between them. The CDR3 extends over 14 amino acids. Germline CDR1 is MRHNA and CDR2 is SNTAGT. CDR3 residues: CASSGGLDTGELFF. The CDR3 DNA reads TGTGCCAGCAGTGGCGGGTTGGACACCGGGGAGCTGTTTTTT.

The sample holds many counts of this clonotype. The rearrangement links TRBV6-2 or TRBV6-3 to TRBJ2-2; TRBD1 matches at 8 bases. Germline V gives CDR1 MNHEY, CDR2 SVGEGT. The trim removed 8 bases at V and 2 bases at J, leaving 7 bases unmatched. The CDR3 is made up of 15 amino acids. The CDR3 protein is CASGQQGENTGELFF. The DNA for the CDR3 is TGTGCCAGCGGCCAACAGGGGGAAAACACCGGGGAGCTGTTTTTT.

This clonotype was observed at least ten times. V and J are TRBV27 and TRBJ2-3; D is ambiguous. The CDR3 runs to 11 residues. Germline-derived CDR1 and CDR2 are MNHEY and SMNVEV (reference sequence). Trimming took off 6 bases at V and 5 bases at J, with 6 bases between the two ends. The CDR3 region has the DNA TGTGCCAGCAGGGTGATAGATACGCAGTATTTT. It translates to CASRVIDTQYF.

At least ten counts were recorded for this clonotype. The J gene is TRBJ2-7, the V gene TRBV20-1; 7 bases line up with TRBD2. The CDR3 is 13 amino acids. CDR1 is DFQATT and CDR2 is SNEGSKA in the germline V gene (reference sequence). Trimming at V came to 3 bases and at J to 4 bases, leaving 6 bases not matched to a gene. The CDR3 spells CSARGLADYEQYV. In DNA form, the CDR3 reads TGCAGTGCTAGGGGTCTAGCGGATTACGAGCAGTACGTC.

This clonotype was seen at least ten times. The genes are TRBV6-5 and TRBJ2-2; weak D call: TRBD1 (5 bases). The germline CDR1 and CDR2 sequences are MNHEY and SVGAGI. This CDR3 has 14 amino acids. The ends were cut back, 4 bases at V and 6 bases at J, with 12 bases in the middle. The CDR3, as DNA: TGTGCCAGCAGTTCCATCCAGGGCGCCGGGGAGCTGTTTTTT. Translated, it gives CASSSIQGAGELFF.